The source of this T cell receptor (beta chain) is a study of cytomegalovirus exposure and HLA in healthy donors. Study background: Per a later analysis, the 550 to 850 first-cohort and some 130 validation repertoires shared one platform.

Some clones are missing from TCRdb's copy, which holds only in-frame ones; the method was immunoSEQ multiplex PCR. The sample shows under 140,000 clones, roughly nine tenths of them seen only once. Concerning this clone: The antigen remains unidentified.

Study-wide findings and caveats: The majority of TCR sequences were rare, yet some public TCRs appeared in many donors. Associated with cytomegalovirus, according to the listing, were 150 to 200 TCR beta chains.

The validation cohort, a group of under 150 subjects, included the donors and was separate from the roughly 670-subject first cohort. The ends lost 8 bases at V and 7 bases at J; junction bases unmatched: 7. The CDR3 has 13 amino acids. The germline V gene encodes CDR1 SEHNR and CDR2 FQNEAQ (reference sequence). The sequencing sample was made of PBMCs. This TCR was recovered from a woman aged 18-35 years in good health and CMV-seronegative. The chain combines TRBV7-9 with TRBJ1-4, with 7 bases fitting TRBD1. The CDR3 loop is CASLRGQGEKLFF. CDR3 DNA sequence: TGTGCCAGCTTAAGGGGGCAAGGTGAAAAACTGTTTTTT.